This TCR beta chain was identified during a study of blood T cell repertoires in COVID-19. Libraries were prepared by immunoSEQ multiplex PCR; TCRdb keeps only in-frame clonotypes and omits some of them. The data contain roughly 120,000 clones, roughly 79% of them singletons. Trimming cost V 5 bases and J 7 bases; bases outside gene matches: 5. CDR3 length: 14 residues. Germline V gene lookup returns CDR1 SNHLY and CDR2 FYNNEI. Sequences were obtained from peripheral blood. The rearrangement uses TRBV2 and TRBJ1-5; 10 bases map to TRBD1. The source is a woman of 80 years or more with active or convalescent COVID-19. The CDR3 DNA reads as TGTGCCAGCAGTCAGACAGGGGGCGGACAGCCCCAGCATTTT. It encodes CASSQTGGGQPQHF.